This T cell receptor beta chain came from a study of shared clonotypes between healthy human individuals (TCRdb year 2020). About the investigation overall: Two women and a few men aged 18 to 49 years were included in the cohort. Different laboratories and diverse techniques were used to prepare libraries and sequence TCR repertoires, to increase sequencing depth and limit assay-specific biases. Per donor, leukapheresis produced somewhere between about 0.9 and 9.5 billion PBMCs. For each donor, three plates each were used for CD4 naive and CD4 memory, two plates were used for CD8 naive, and one plate was used for CD8 memory. To estimate repertoire size and how much clonotype sharing occurs between individuals, the study deeply sequenced the blood TCR repertoires of five or six healthy adults. General study outcomes and caveats: Because the study included only a small number of donors, the genetic and exposure-history diversity represented was limited. Based on pairwise subsampling, the degree of clonotype sharing among donors was expected to be affected by sequencing depth. Approximately 5% of naive CD4, 3% to 4% of naive CD8, about 2.5% of memory CD4, and roughly 0.4% of memory CD8 clonotypes were shared across a few donors. Sampling was restricted to blood, and TCR repertoires in tissues likely differ from the TCR repertoires found in blood. Compared with non-shared clonotypes, clonotypes shared by all four sorted-subset donors had higher generation probabilities. Rarefaction of sorted-subset datasets indicated incomplete sequencing despite the large sequencing depth. Larger estimated clonotype richness was generally found for naive subsets than for memory subsets.

Healthy HIV-negative adults with no recently reported acute infections or vaccinations were included as donors. All donors were Caucasian adults living in Nashville, Tennessee, USA. CD4+ T cells were enriched by magnetic negative selection, after which naive cells were positively selected on CD45RA and the negative fraction was taken as the memory subset. After blood collection by leukapheresis, PBMCs were isolated using Ficoll-Histopaque density gradient centrifugation and then cryopreserved in the vapor phase of liquid nitrogen. Analytical flow cytometry was used to check the purity and quantity of each magnetically sorted T cell population. Each sorted fraction had its genomic DNA isolated and then quantified by UV absorbance on a Nanodrop 2000c. Using the deep immunoSEQ assay, TCR CDR3 regions were amplified from genomic DNA by multiplex PCR. Extracted genomic DNA from each cell subset was spread evenly across all wells of several immunoSEQ 96-well plates, with each plate serving as a replicate. For sorted subsets, roughly 200 ng of genomic DNA, equivalent to around 30,000 T cell genomes, went into each replicate PCR. Purified libraries were quantified with a Qubit 3.0 fluorometer, sized on a Bioanalyzer 2100, and re-quantified with the KAPA Library Quantification kit. Each immunoSEQ 96-well plate was sequenced on its own single-read 150-cycle Illumina NextSeq 550 flow cell. Concerning the study's data processing: Because the immunoSEQ output held only junctional sequences and lacked quality scores, the filtering could not match the filtering applied to full-length reads. To assign V/J genes and CDR3, sequences were annotated against IMGT germline references using PyIR, a Python wrapper for IgBLAST v1.9. Reads with weak V/J assignments (E-value above 1e-6), missing CDR3, stop codons, out-of-frame junctions, or ambiguous translated residues were removed. V3J clonotypes were defined by identical inferred V gene, J gene, and CDR3 amino acid sequence. Percentage overlap between repertoires was calculated by dividing the number of shared unique clonotypes by the size of the smaller repertoire. RTK rarefaction, the Chao1 estimator, and Recon v2.1 estimates of unobserved clonotypes were used to assess repertoire richness. Generation probabilities for all TCRbeta clonotypes obtained by the gDNA method from a few donors were computed using OLGA. TCRdb limited this immuneACCESS table to in-frame rearrangements with V and J called. A share of clones is missing; checked studies link under half to unresolved V genes, and the rest is unexplained. V and J calls and clone size are copied from that table; D and trimming were computed from the DNA. For this sample there are 2 million to 2.5 million clones; roughly 93% appear just once. About 0.37% of the sample goes to the ten largest clones.

On this clone: What antigen it recognizes has not been identified. No base quality values were provided; no much bigger clone lies one nucleotide off.

V is clipped by 4 bases and J by 5 bases, and the sequence between their germline boundaries is 12 bases long. From cysteine to phenylalanine, the CDR3 is 14 amino acids long. Kept here is only the CDR3 DNA, which spans 42 bases and is read in frame from base 1. The germline V gene gives CDR1 as MNHNS and CDR2 as SASEGT. Sequenced: naive CD4+ T cells from PBMCs. The sample's cell subset or site label, in plain terms: CD45RA+ positively selected. The source of this sequence is a man between 18 and 29 years old in good health. Some clones in this sample may be carry-over from other donors' samples. Recombination linked TRBV6-1 to TRBJ1-5; the D gene is perhaps TRBD1, from 5 matching bases. The CDR3 corresponds to CASSGPGAYQPQHF. The sequenced DNA is TGTGCCAGCAGTGGCCCCGGGGCTTATCAGCCCCAGCATTTT.